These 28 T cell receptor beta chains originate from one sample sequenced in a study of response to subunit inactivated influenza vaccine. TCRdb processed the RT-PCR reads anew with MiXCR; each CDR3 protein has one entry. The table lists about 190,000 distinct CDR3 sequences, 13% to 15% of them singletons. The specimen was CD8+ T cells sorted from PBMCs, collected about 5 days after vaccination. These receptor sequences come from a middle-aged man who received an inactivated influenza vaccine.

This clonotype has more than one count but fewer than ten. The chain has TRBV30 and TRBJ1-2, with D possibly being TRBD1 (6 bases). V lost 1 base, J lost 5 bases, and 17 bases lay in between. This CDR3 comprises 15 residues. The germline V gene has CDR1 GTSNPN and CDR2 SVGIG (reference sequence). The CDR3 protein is CAWSGLDGQQYGYTF. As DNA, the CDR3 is TGTGCCTGGAGTGGACTAGATGGACAGCAATATGGCTACACCTTC.

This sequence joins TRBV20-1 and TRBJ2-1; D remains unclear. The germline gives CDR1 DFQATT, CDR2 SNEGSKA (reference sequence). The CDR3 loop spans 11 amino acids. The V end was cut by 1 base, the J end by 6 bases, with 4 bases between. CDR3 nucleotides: TGCAGTGCTAGAGCCCTCAATGAGCAGTTCTTC. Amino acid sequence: CSARALNEQFF.

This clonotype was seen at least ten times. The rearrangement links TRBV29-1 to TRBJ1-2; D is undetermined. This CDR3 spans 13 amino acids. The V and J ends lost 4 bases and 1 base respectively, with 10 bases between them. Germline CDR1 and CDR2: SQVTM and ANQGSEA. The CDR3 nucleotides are TGCAGCGTTGCAGGCGAGCTTAACTATGGCTACACCTTC. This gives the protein CSVAGELNYGYTF.

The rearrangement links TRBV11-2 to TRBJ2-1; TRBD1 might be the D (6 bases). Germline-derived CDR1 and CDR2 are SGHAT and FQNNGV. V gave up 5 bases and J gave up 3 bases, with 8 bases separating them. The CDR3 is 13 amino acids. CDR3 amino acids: CASSIQGYNEQFF. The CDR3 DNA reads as TGTGCCAGCAGCATACAGGGCTACAATGAGCAGTTCTTC.

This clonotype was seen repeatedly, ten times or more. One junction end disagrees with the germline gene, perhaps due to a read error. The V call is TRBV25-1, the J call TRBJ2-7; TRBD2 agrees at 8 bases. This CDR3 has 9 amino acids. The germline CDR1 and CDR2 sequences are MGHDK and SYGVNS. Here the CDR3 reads CGRDYEQYF. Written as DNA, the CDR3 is TGCGGGAGGGACTACGAGCAGTACTTC.

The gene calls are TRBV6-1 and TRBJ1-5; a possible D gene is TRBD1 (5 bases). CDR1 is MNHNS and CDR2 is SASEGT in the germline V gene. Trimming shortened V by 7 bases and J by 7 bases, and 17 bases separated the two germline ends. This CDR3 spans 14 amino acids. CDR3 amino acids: CASTHVGGDQPQHF. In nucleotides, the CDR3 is TGTGCCAGCACCCACGTGGGGGGGGACCAGCCCCAGCATTTT.

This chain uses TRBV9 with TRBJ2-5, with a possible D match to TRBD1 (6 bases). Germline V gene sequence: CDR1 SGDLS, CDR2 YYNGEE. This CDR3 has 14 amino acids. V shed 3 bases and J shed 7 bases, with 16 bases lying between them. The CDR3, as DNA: TGTGCCAGCAGCGGTTCGGACAGTCTAGGGACCCAGTACTTC. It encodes CASSGSDSLGTQYF.

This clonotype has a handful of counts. The DNA for the CDR3 is TGTGCCAGCAGCCAAGATTTTGGACAGGGGGGGAAAAACATTCAGTACTTC. It is translated as CASSQDFGQGGKNIQYF. V is TRBV3-1 and J is TRBJ2-4; 10 nucleotides line up with TRBD1. The CDR3 is made up of 17 amino acids. Germline V gives CDR1 LGHDT, CDR2 YNNKEL (reference sequence). The ends lost 0 bases at V and 4 bases at J; junction bases unmatched: 6. Full variable domain (outside the CDR3, taken from reference TRBV3-1 and TRBJ2-4): DTAVSQTPKYLVTQMGNDKSIKCEQNLGHDTMYWYKQDSKKFLKIMFSYNNKELIINETVPNRFSPKSPDKAHLNLHINSLELGDSAVYFCASSQDFGQGGKNIQYFGAGTRLSVL.

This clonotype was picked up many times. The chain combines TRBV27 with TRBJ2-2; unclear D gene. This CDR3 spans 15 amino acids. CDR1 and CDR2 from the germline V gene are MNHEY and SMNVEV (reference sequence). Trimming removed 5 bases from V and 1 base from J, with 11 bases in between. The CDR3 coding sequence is TGTGCCAGCAGTCGATCAAGCATGAACACCGGGGAGCTGTTTTTT. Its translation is CASSRSSMNTGELFF.

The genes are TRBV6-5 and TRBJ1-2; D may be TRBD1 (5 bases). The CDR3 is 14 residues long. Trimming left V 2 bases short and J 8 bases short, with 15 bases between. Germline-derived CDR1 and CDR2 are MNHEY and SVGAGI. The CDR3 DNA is TGTGCCAGCAGTTACGGTCGGTCAGGGCCCGGCTACACCTTC. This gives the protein CASSYGRSGPGYTF.

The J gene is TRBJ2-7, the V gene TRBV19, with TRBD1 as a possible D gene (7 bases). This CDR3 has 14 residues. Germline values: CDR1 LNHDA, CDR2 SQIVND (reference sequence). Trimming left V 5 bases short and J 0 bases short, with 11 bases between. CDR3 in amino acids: CASSWQGGSYEQYF. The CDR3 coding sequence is TGTGCCAGTAGTTGGCAGGGGGGCTCCTACGAGCAGTACTTC. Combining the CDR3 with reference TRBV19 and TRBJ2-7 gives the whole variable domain DGGITQSPKYLFRKEGQNVTLSCEQNLNHDAMYWYRQDPGQGLRLIYYSQIVNDFQKGDIAEGYSVSREKKESFPLTVTSAQKNPTAFYLCASSWQGGSYEQYFGPGTRLTVT.

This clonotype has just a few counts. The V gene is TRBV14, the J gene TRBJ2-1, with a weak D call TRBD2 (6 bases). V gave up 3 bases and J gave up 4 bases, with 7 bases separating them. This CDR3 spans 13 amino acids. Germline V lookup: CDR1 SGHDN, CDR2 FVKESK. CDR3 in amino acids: CASSHGSYNEQFF. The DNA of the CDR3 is TGTGCCAGCAGCCACGGGAGTTACAATGAGCAGTTCTTC.

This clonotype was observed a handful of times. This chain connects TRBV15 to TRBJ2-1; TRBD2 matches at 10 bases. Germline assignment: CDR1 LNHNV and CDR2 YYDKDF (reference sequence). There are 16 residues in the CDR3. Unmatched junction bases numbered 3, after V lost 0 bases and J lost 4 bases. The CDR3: CATSREASGSYNEQFF. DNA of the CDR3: TGTGCCACCAGCAGAGAGGCTAGCGGGAGTTACAATGAGCAGTTCTTC.

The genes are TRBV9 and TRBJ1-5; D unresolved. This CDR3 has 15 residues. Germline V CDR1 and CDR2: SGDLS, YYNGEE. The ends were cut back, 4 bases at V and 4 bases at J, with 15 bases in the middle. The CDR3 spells CASSPGGGENQPQHF. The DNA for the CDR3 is TGTGCCAGCAGCCCAGGCGGTGGAGAGAATCAGCCCCAGCATTTT.

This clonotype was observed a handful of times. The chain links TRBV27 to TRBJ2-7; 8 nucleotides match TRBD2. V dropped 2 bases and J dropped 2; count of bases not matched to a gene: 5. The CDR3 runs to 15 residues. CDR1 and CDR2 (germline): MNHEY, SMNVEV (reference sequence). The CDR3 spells CASSLIVSGAYEQYF. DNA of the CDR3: TGTGCCAGCAGTTTAATTGTTAGCGGGGCCTACGAGCAGTACTTC.

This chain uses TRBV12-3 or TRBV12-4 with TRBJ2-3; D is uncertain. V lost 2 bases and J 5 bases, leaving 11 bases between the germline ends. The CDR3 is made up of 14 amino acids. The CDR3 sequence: CASSLSPGVDTQYF. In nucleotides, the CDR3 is TGTGCCAGCAGTTTAAGTCCTGGGGTAGATACGCAGTATTTT.

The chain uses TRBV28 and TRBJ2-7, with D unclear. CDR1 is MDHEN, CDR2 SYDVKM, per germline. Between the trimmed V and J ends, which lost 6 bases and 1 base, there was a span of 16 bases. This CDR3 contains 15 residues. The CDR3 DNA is TGTGCCAGCAGCCTACTCCCGATGGATTCCTACGAGCAGTACTTC. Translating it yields CASSLLPMDSYEQYF.

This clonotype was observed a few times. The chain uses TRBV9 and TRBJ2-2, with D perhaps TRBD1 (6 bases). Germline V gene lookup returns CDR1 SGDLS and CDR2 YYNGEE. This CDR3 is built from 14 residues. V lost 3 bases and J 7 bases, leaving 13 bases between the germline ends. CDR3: CASSAGQSFGELFF. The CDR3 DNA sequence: TGTGCCAGCAGCGCAGGACAGTCTTTCGGGGAGCTGTTTTTT.

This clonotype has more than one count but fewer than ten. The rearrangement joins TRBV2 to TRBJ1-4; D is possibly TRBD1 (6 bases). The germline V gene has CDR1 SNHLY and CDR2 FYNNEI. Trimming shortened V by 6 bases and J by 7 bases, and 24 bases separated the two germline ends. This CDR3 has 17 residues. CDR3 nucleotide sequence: TGTGCCAGCAGCGAACCCAACCCAGGGGAGGTGGGTGAAAAACTGTTTTTT. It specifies CASSEPNPGEVGEKLFF.

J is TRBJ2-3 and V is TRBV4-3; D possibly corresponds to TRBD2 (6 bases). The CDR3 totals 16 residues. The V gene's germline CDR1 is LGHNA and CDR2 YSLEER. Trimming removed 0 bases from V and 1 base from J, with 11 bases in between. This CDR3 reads CASSQDGGLRTDTQYF. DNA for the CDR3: TGCGCCAGCAGCCAAGATGGAGGGCTGCGCACAGATACGCAGTATTTT.

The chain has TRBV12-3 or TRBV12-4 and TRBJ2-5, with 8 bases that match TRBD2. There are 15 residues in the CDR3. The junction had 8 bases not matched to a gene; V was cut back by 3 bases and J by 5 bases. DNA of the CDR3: TGTGCCAGCAGTTTTTTCGCGGGGGGTGTTGAGACCCAGTACTTC. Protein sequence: CASSFFAGGVETQYF.

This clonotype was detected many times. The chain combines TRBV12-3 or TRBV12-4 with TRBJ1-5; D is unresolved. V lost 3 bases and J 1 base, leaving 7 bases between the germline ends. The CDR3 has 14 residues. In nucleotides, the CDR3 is TGTGCCAGCAGTTTCTTAGGGAGCAATCAGCCCCAGCATTTT. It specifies CASSFLGSNQPQHF.

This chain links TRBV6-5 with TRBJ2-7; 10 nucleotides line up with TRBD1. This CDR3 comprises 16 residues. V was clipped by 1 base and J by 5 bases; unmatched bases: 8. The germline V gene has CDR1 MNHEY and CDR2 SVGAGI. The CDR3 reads CASSYYRQGAGDEQYF. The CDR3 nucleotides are TGTGCCAGCAGTTACTATAGACAGGGGGCCGGCGACGAGCAGTACTTC.

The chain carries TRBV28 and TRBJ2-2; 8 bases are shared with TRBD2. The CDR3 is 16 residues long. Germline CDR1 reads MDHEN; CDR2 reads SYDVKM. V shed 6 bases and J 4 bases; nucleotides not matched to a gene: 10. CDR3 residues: CASSPPTSGFTGELFF. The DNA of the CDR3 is TGTGCCAGCAGCCCCCCCACTAGCGGATTCACCGGGGAGCTGTTTTTT. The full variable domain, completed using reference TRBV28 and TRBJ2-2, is DVKVTQSSRYLVKRTGEKVFLECVQDMDHENMFWYRQDPGLGLRLIYFSYDVKMKEKGDIPEGYSVSREKKERFSLILESASTNQTSMYLCASSPPTSGFTGELFFGEGSRLTVL.

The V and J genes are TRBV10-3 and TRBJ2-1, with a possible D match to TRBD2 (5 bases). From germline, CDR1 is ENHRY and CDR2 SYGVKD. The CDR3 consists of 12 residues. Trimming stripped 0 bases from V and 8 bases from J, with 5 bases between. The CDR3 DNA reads TGTGCCATCAGTGAGTCGCGGGATGAGCAGTTCTTC. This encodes CAISESRDEQFF.

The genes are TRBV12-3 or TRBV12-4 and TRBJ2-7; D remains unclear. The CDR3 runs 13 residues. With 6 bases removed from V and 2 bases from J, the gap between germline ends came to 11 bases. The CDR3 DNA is TGTGCCAGCAGCTTGACCGTAACCTACGAGCAGTACTTC. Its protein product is CASSLTVTYEQYF.

DNA for the CDR3: TGTGCCAGTAGTGTAGGGTGGGATGAGCAGTTCTTC. Its translation: CASSVGWDEQFF. This chain links TRBV19 with TRBJ2-1, with D uncertain. V was pared by 5 bases and J by 8 bases, with 10 bases between. The germline CDR1 and CDR2 sequences are LNHDA and SQIVND (reference sequence). The CDR3 length is 12 residues.

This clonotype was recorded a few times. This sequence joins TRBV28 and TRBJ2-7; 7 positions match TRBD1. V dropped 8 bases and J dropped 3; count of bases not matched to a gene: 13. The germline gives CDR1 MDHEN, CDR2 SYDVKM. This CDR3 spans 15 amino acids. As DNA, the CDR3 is TGTGCCAGCGAGGAGACAGGGTTAGGGTACTACGAGCAGTACTTC. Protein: CASEETGLGYYEQYF.